These T cell receptor beta chains were read from a single sample in a study of tumor and adjacent non-tumor tissue in lung cancer. TCRdb redid the calling of the multiplex PCR reads with MiXCR, one entry per CDR3 protein. The table lists 120,000 to 150,000 distinct CDR3 sequences, roughly 70% of them singletons. Sequenced material: lung tumor tissue. These receptors all come from a man in his fifties or sixties with small cell lung cancer. Each CDR3 is given with its conserved first and last residue. The D gene is left open where the match is weak. Clone size is stated in some rows and not others, as once, few, many or a class when expanded.

d_gene,j_gene,abundance,v_gene,CDR3aa,CDR3nt
NA,TRBJ2-1,NA,TRBV11-2,CASSLYASASYNKQSF,TGTGCCAGCAGCTTATATGCTAGCGCGTCCTACAATAAGCAGTCCTTC
TRBD2,TRBJ2-7,NA,TRBV6-5,CASSRLAGELEQYF,TGTGCCAGCAGTAGACTAGCAGGAGAACTCGAGCAGTACTTC
NA,TRBJ2-2,few,TRBV10-3,CAISESLAPGELFF,TGTGCCATCAGTGAGTCTTTGGCCCCCGGGGAGCTGTTTTTT
NA,TRBJ1-4,once,TRBV6-5,CASKRQTNEKLFF,TGTGCCAGCAAAAGGCAGACGAATGAAAAACTGTTTTTT
TRBD1,TRBJ2-1,NA,TRBV20-1,CSARIRDRGYNEQFF,TGCAGTGCTAGAATTAGAGACAGGGGCTACAATGAGCAGTTCTTC
NA,TRBJ2-1,NA,TRBV4-1,CASSLRYSYYNEQFF,TGCGCCAGCAGCCTCCGGTACAGCTACTACAATGAGCAGTTCTTC
NA,TRBJ1-5,NA,TRBV4-1,CASSQDGSSRPQHF,TGCGCCAGCAGCCAAGATGGTTCCTCACGGCCCCAGCATTTT
NA,TRBJ2-2,NA,TRBV11-1,CASSLRETGELCF,TGTGCCAGCAGTTTACGGGAGACCGGGGAGCTGTGTTTT
NA,TRBJ1-1,few,TRBV5-1,CASSLTGLMNTEAFF,TGCGCCAGCAGCTTGACGGGGCTAATGAACACTGAAGCTTTCTTT
NA,TRBJ2-5,NA,TRBV7-9,CAISLWGSGETHYF,TGTGCCATCAGCTTGTGGGGGAGCGGAGAGACCCACTACTTC
TRBD2,TRBJ2-1,many,TRBV20-1,CSASPGLAGAREQFF,TGCAGTGCTAGCCCGGGACTAGCGGGAGCTCGCGAGCAGTTCTTC
NA,TRBJ1-2,NA,TRBV4-1,CSSSQDLQARTYGYTF,TGCTCCAGTAGCCAAGATTTGCAGGCCCGGACTTATGGCTACACCTTC
NA,TRBJ2-7,NA,TRBV7-8,CASSLAEGMGYEQYF,TGTGCCAGCAGCTTAGCGGAGGGAATGGGCTACGAGCAGTACTTC
NA,TRBJ1-5,NA,TRBV7-9,CASSLDGGGNQPQHF,TGTGCCAGCAGCTTAGATGGGGGGGGCAATCAGCCCCAGCATTTT
TRBD2,TRBJ2-5,many,TRBV30,CALKLAAQETQYF,TGTGCCCTTAAACTAGCGGCTCAAGAGACCCAGTACTTC
NA,TRBJ1-1,NA,TRBV10-3,CAISDPGVQTGATEAFF,TGTGCCATCAGTGATCCGGGAGTTCAAACGGGTGCGACTGAAGCTTTCTTT
NA,TRBJ1-2,many,TRBV6-5,CASSPRDTDYGYTF,TGTGCCAGCAGCCCCCGGGACACCGACTATGGCTACACCTTC
NA,TRBJ2-1,NA,TRBV5-1,CANSFQLTGGAEQFF,TGCGCCAACAGCTTCCAACTAACAGGAGGGGCTGAGCAGTTCTTC
TRBD1,TRBJ2-1,NA,TRBV20-1,CSVMGQGAREQFF,TGCAGTGTCATGGGACAGGGGGCGAGGGAGCAGTTCTTC
NA,TRBJ2-3,NA,TRBV4-1,CASSQEQIVRGTDAQYF,TGCGCCAGCAGCCAAGAACAGATCGTCCGGGGCACAGATGCGCAGTATTTT
NA,TRBJ2-3,NA,TRBV11-2,CVSSSTARGSYSTDTQYF,TGCGTCAGCAGCTCGACAGCGAGGGGTTCGTATAGCACAGATACGCAGTATTTT
TRBD2,TRBJ2-7,NA,TRBV28,CASRKREVSYEQYF,TGTGCCAGCAGAAAGCGGGAGGTCTCCTACGAGCAGTACTTC
NA,TRBJ1-6,NA,TRBV11-3,CASSFRIRNSPLHF,TGTGCCAGCAGCTTCAGGATACGTAATTCACCCCTCCACTTT
NA,TRBJ2-2,many,TRBV12-3/TRBV12-4,CASSFRPGQNTGELFF,TGTGCCAGCAGTTTCAGGCCAGGGCAAAACACCGGGGAGCTGTTTTTT
NA,TRBJ2-1,NA,TRBV6-5,CTSSYYGESEQFF,TGTACCAGCAGTTACTACGGGGAAAGTGAGCAGTTCTTC
NA,TRBJ1-1,NA,TRBV29-1,CSVGGRRNTEAFF,TGCAGCGTTGGGGGGCGCAGGAACACTGAAGCTTTCTTT
TRBD1,TRBJ1-1,NA,TRBV5-6,CASSCGTALATEAFF,TGTGCCAGCAGCTGCGGGACAGCGTTGGCCACTGAAGCTTTCTTT
TRBD2,TRBJ2-5,many,TRBV6-5,CASSYGGEETQYF,TGTGCCAGCAGTTACGGGGGGGAAGAGACCCAGTACTTC
TRBD1,TRBJ2-5,NA,TRBV11-1,CVGNADRGSQETQYF,TGTGTCGGCAACGCTGACAGGGGGTCCCAAGAGACCCAGTACTTC
TRBD2,TRBJ2-3,few,TRBV20-1,CSTVRTSGRADTQYF,TGTAGTACCGTCAGGACTAGCGGGAGGGCAGATACGCAGTATTTT
TRBD1,TRBJ2-1,NA,TRBV11-1,CASSSWDRLDYNEQFF,TGTGCCAGCAGCTCCTGGGACAGGCTCGACTACAATGAGCAATTCTTC
TRBD2,TRBJ2-3,NA,TRBV12-3/TRBV12-4,CAIRSTTGTSGTSTDTPYF,TGTGCCATTAGATCTACTACCGGGACTAGCGGAACTAGCACAGATACGCCGTATTTT
TRBD2,TRBJ2-5,once,TRBV29-1,CNARPGGAYQETQYF,TGTAACGCCCGCCCCGGGGGGGCGTACCAAGAGACCCAGTACTTC
NA,TRBJ2-1,NA,TRBV29-1,CSVERVGPRF,TGCAGCGTTGAAAGGGTCGGGCCACGGTTC
NA,TRBJ2-2,NA,TRBV12-3/TRBV12-4,CASSNRSTGELFF,TGTGCCAGCAGTAACAGGTCCACCGGGGAGCTGTTTTTT
NA,TRBJ2-3,NA,TRBV20-1,CSARDWMEGPTDTQYF,TGCAGTGCTAGAGATTGGATGGAGGGCCCAACTGATACGCAGTATTTT
NA,TRBJ2-2,NA,TRBV21-1,CASSKGNRENTGELFF,TGTGCCAGCAGCAAAGGGAACAGGGAGAACACCGGGGAGCTGTTTTTT
NA,TRBJ1-6,few,TRBV20-1,CSARDRAGSPLHF,TGCAGTGCTAGAGATAGGGCAGGTTCACCCCTCCACTTT
TRBD1,TRBJ1-3,NA,TRBV4-1,CASSHTGAGNTIYF,TGCGCCAGCAGCCATACAGGGGCCGGAAACACCATATATTTT
NA,TRBJ2-5,few,TRBV29-1,CSAHARQVMGPQETQYF,TGCAGCGCCCATGCTCGGCAGGTGATGGGGCCCCAAGAGACCCAGTACTTC
NA,TRBJ1-5,NA,TRBV20-1,CSARLAVLNQPQHF,TGCAGTGCAAGGCTGGCAGTGCTCAATCAGCCCCAGCATTTT
NA,TRBJ1-4,NA,TRBV6-1,CASNYREGDEKLFF,TGTGCCAGCAACTATAGGGAAGGTGATGAAAAACTGTTTTTT
NA,TRBJ2-5,NA,TRBV30,CDWSCGQETQYF,TGTGACTGGAGTTGTGGCCAAGAGACCCAGTACTTC
TRBD2,TRBJ2-2,NA,TRBV10-2,CASRRTSGMNTGELFF,TGCGCCAGCAGACGCACTAGCGGGATGAACACCGGGGAGCTGTTTTTT
NA,TRBJ1-6,once,TRBV20-1,CSTRDPAAEPSPLHF,TGCAGTACTAGAGATCCGGCAGCGGAACCTTCACCCCTCCACTTT
NA,TRBJ1-1,once,TRBV5-1,CASSVAASNTEAFF,TGCGCCAGCAGCGTCGCGGCCTCGAACACTGAAGCTTTCTTT
TRBD2,TRBJ2-3,NA,TRBV5-1,CASSLGTSGTNTQYF,TGCGCCAGCAGCTTGGGGACTAGTGGCACAAATACGCAGTATTTT
NA,TRBJ2-1,NA,TRBV7-8,CASSLAAANEQFF,TGTGCCAGCAGCTTAGCAGCTGCCAATGAGCAGTTCTTC
NA,TRBJ2-5,once,TRBV20-1,CSSRVGTARETQYF,TGCAGTTCTAGGGTGGGGACGGCGAGGGAGACCCAGTACTTC
NA,TRBJ2-3,medium-sized,TRBV11-3,CASSFVHTDTQYF,TGTGCCAGCAGCTTTGTCCACACAGATACGCAGTATTTT
NA,TRBJ1-2,few,TRBV28,CASSIYGLHYGYTF,TGTGCCAGCAGCATCTATGGGCTCCACTATGGCTACACCTTC